A single sample gave rise to the 16 T cell receptor beta chains below, sequenced in a study of PD-L1 blockade in urothelial cancer. Only in-frame clones appear in the TCRdb table, and some are missing; sequencing was by immunoSEQ multiplex PCR. The table lists approximately 80,000 clones, around 80% of them singletons. Sequences were derived from PBMCs, sampled around atezolizumab (anti-PD-L1) treatment. The receptors stem from a man in his sixties or seventies with urothelial cancer.

The CDR3 region is CASGNDRDATNEKLFF. The DNA of the CDR3 is TGTGCCAGCGGAAACGACAGGGACGCAACTAATGAAAAACTGTTTTTT. The chain couples TRBV9 to TRBJ1-4; TRBD1 aligns across 7 bases. This CDR3 is built from 16 residues. Per the germline V gene, CDR1 is SGDLS and CDR2 is YYNGEE. With V trimmed by 7 bases and J by 0 bases, 9 bases remained unmatched.

The chain uses TRBV9 and TRBJ2-1; 7 nucleotides line up with TRBD2. The germline gives CDR1 SGDLS, CDR2 YYNGEE. The CDR3 has 17 residues. J was trimmed by 7 bases and V by 1 base; bases with no gene match: 14. The CDR3 sequence: CASSVTSGSGGTNEQFF. In nucleotides, the CDR3 is TGTGCCAGCAGCGTAACTTCAGGGTCGGGAGGCACGAATGAGCAGTTCTTC.

This chain links TRBV2 with TRBJ2-1, with TRBD2 matching over 10 bases. Germline loops: CDR1 SNHLY, CDR2 FYNNEI. Trimming cost V 6 bases and J 7 bases; bases outside gene matches: 6. The CDR3 sequence is 14 residues long. CDR3 sequence: CASRTTGLANEQFF. Here the CDR3 DNA reads TGTGCCAGCAGGACCACGGGACTAGCGAATGAGCAGTTCTTC.

This chain uses TRBV27 with TRBJ1-2; D may be TRBD1 (6 bases). Germline V gene lookup returns CDR1 MNHEY and CDR2 SMNVEV (reference sequence). This CDR3 is 14 amino acids long. Trimming took off 7 bases at V and 8 bases at J, with 20 bases between the two ends. CDR3 region: CASIRLGGAGGYTF. CDR3 DNA sequence: TGTGCCAGCATCCGCCTAGGGGGGGCGGGCGGCTACACCTTC.

This rearrangement joins TRBV7-6 to TRBJ1-1; D uncertain. The V gene's germline CDR1 is SGHVS and CDR2 FNYEAQ. The CDR3 length is 15 residues. The V and J ends lost 3 bases and 0 bases respectively, with 11 bases between them. The CDR3 sequence: CASSFGEGMNTEAFF. CDR3 sequence (DNA): TGTGCCAGCAGCTTCGGGGAGGGCATGAACACTGAAGCTTTCTTT.

This clone was seen more than once but under ten times. V and J are TRBV7-8 and TRBJ2-2, with 9 bases aligning to TRBD2. Trimming removed 5 bases from V and 6 bases from J; junction bases left unmatched: 4. The CDR3 runs to 14 residues. CDR1 is SGHVS, CDR2 FQNEAQ, per germline. The CDR3 spells CASSPRGGSGELFF. As DNA, the CDR3 is TGTGCCAGCAGCCCGCGGGGGGGCTCCGGGGAGCTGTTTTTT.

The V call is TRBV4-2, the J call TRBJ2-2, with 13 bases fitting TRBD2. With 0 bases clipped from V and 0 bases from J, the junction kept 4 bases outside the gene matches. Germline CDR1 LGHNA, CDR2 YNFKEQ. The CDR3 is 19 amino acids. In DNA form, the CDR3 reads TGTGCCAGCAGCCAAGATTTCACTAGCGGGGGGGCGAACACCGGGGAGCTGTTTTTT. Residues: CASSQDFTSGGANTGELFF.

The chain couples TRBV7-9 to TRBJ1-1, with 9 bases lining up with TRBD1. Germline lookup yields CDR1 SEHNR and CDR2 FQNEAQ (reference sequence). J was trimmed by 5 bases and V by 5 bases; bases with no gene match: 6. This CDR3 is 14 amino acids long. CDR3 sequence (DNA): TGTGCCAGCAGCCCCGGGACAGGGAGGACTGAAGCTTTCTTT. The encoded protein is CASSPGTGRTEAFF.

V is TRBV4-3 and J is TRBJ2-7; 11 nucleotides match TRBD1. V was clipped by 0 bases and J by 6 bases; unmatched bases: 4. There are 15 residues in the CDR3. Germline V CDR1 and CDR2: LGHNA, YSLEER. For the CDR3, the DNA is TGCGCCAGCAGCCAAGATCGGGACAGGGGGAGCGAGCAGTACTTC. Translation gives CASSQDRDRGSEQYF.

The chain is built from TRBV11-1 and TRBJ2-7, with 10 bases aligning to TRBD1. The germline gives CDR1 SGHAT, CDR2 FQDESV (reference sequence). V shed 5 bases, J shed 4 bases, and the junction held 5 bases outside the gene matches. The CDR3 contains 14 residues. The CDR3 DNA reads as TGTGCCAGCAGCCGGGACAGGGGAGTTTACGAGCAGTACTTC. This sequence encodes CASSRDRGVYEQYF.

This clone was recorded a few times. The chain carries TRBV19 and TRBJ1-2, with 7 bases that match TRBD1. This CDR3 contains 17 residues. CDR1 LNHDA and CDR2 SQIVND come from the germline V gene (reference sequence). Trimming removed 4 bases from V and 4 bases from J; junction bases left unmatched: 15. The CDR3 coding sequence is TGTGCCAGTAGTACCCCCGGGACAGCCTTCCCAATCTATGGCTACACCTTC. Residues: CASSTPGTAFPIYGYTF.

V and J are TRBV5-1 and TRBJ2-7; 9 nucleotides line up with TRBD2. The CDR3 spans 15 residues. Trimming cost V 4 bases and J 6 bases; bases outside gene matches: 11. Germline CDR1 SGHRS, CDR2 YFSETQ. The CDR3 coding sequence is TGCGCCAGCAGCCTATCTTTAGCGGGAGAAGGCGAGCAGTACTTC. Translating it yields CASSLSLAGEGEQYF.

The chain has TRBV19 and TRBJ1-4; tentative D call: TRBD1 (6 bases). The length of the CDR3 is 12 residues. Trimming removed 4 bases at V and 8 bases at J, with 8 bases between. From germline, CDR1 is LNHDA and CDR2 SQIVND (reference sequence). CDR3 nucleotide sequence: TGTGCCAGTAGTACCAGGGGCGAAAAACTGTTTTTT. Translating gives CASSTRGEKLFF.

This clone was observed a few times. The J gene is TRBJ2-7, the V gene TRBV6-5; 8 bases agree with TRBD1. With V trimmed by 2 bases and J by 4 bases, 10 bases remained unmatched. The CDR3 sequence is 16 residues long. Germline CDR1 MNHEY, CDR2 SVGAGI. This CDR3 reads CASSYASQGALYEQYF. CDR3 in DNA: TGTGCCAGCAGTTACGCGTCGCAGGGGGCATTGTACGAGCAGTACTTC.

This chain joins TRBV27 and TRBJ2-3; D is unclear. CDR1 and CDR2 (germline): MNHEY, SMNVEV (reference sequence). Trimming shortened V by 3 bases and J by 3 bases, and 7 bases separated the two germline ends. The CDR3 sequence is 13 residues long. The CDR3 bases are TGTGCCAGCAGTTTCCAGGTGACAGATACGCAGTATTTT. Translation gives CASSFQVTDTQYF.

The rearrangement links TRBV6-1 to TRBJ1-2; TRBD1 matches 11 bases. This CDR3 region has 15 residues. V lost 7 bases, J lost 0 bases, and 4 bases stayed unmatched. In germline, CDR1 is MNHNS, CDR2 SASEGT. The CDR3 sequence is CASKPGQGANYGYTF. For the CDR3, the DNA is TGTGCCAGCAAACCGGGACAGGGGGCTAACTATGGCTACACCTTC.